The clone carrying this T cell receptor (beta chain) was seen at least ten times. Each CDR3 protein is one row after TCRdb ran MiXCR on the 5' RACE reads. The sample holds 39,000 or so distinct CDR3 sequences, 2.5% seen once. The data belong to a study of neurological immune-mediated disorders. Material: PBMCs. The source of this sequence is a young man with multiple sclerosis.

The CDR3 DNA reads as TGTGCCAGCAGCCCCCGGACAGGTCGGGGAAATGAAAAACTGTTTTTT. Its protein is CASSPRTGRGNEKLFF. The rearrangement joins TRBV3-1 to TRBJ1-4; 7 bases line up with TRBD1. V gave up 4 bases and J gave up 5 bases; unmatched junction bases: 10. Germline CDR1 and CDR2: LGHDT and YNNKEL (reference sequence). The CDR3 is 16 residues long.